The rows below give T cell receptor beta chains drawn from one sample of a study of T cells in Graves' hyperthyroidism and ophthalmopathy. A single record per CDR3 protein comes from TCRdb applying MiXCR to the multiplex PCR reads. Here the sample spans approximately 510,000 distinct CDR3 sequences, less than 25% being singletons. Sequenced: blood. Receptors originate from a man younger than 35 with Graves' hyperthyroidism. Both conserved end residues are part of each CDR3. The D gene is left open where the match is weak. Size values are once, few and many counts, or a class for expanded clones, and some rows have none.

-	TRBJ2-2	many	TRBV10-3	TGTGCCATCAGTGAGTCGGAAACCGGGGAGCTGTTTTTT	CAISESETGELFF
-	TRBJ2-5	few	TRBV5-1	TGCGCCAGCAGTTCTACTAGCATCCCAGAGACCCAGTACTTC	CASSSTSIPETQYF
TRBD1	TRBJ2-2	many	TRBV6-4	TGTGCCAGCAGAATTCGGGACAGTACTACGAACACCGGGGAGCTGTTTTTT	CASRIRDSTTNTGELFF
-	TRBJ1-1	many	TRBV20-1	TGCAGTGCTACGCCGATTGAGGCCCAAAGCGCTTTCTTT	CSATPIEAQSAFF
-	TRBJ2-7	-	TRBV20-1	TGCAGTGCTAGACATCCTACAGGGACCTACGAGCAGTACTTC	CSARHPTGTYEQYF
-	TRBJ1-1	many	TRBV20-1	TGCAGTGCGATAGGGGAGTGGAACACTGAAGCTTTCTTT	CSAIGEWNTEAFF
-	TRBJ1-3	many	TRBV9	TGTGCCAGCAGCATCGCGGACATCACTGGAAACACCATATATTTT	CASSIADITGNTIYF
-	TRBJ2-5	many	TRBV2	TGTGCCAGCAGTGATCCGAGCCAAGAGACCCAGTACTTC	CASSDPSQETQYF
TRBD2	TRBJ2-5	-	TRBV6-2/TRBV6-3	TGTGCCAGCTCAAGACGGCCCGGGGGGCAAGAGACCCAGTACTTC	CASSRRPGGQETQYF
-	TRBJ2-6	many	TRBV28	TGTGCCAGCAGTTACTTCTCTGGGGCCAACGTCCTGACTTTC	CASSYFSGANVLTF
-	TRBJ1-1	many	TRBV6-5	TGTGCCAGCAGTTCCGGACCTACTGAAGCTTTCTTT	CASSSGPTEAFF
-	TRBJ1-1	many	TRBV29-1	TGCAGCGTTGAGTTATTGAATTTGGGCACTGAAGCTTTCTTT	CSVELLNLGTEAFF
-	TRBJ1-1	-	TRBV6-1	TGTGCCAGCACACCGCAGGGGATCCCTGAAGCTTTCTTT	CASTPQGIPEAFF
-	TRBJ2-2	many	TRBV12-3/TRBV12-4	TGTGCCAGCAGACCACAGGGTTTTACCGGGGAGCTGTTTTTT	CASRPQGFTGELFF
TRBD2	TRBJ2-5	many	TRBV27	TGTGCCAGCAGTTTAGAGAAGGGACTAGCGGGGGGGACCCAGTACTTC	CASSLEKGLAGGTQYF
-	TRBJ1-5	-	TRBV6-4	TGTGCCAGCAGTGAAGAAGGGAACGGCAATCAGCCCCAGCATTTT	CASSEEGNGNQPQHF
-	TRBJ2-3	-	TRBV6-1	TGTGCCAGCAGTCGACGGACACTCACAGATACGCAGTATTTT	CASSRRTLTDTQYF
-	TRBJ2-7	many	TRBV27	TGTGCCAGCAGTTTCGACACGGATAGCTCCTACGAGCAGTACTTC	CASSFDTDSSYEQYF
-	TRBJ2-5	many	TRBV7-8	TGTGCCAGCAGCTTCCACTCAGGGATAGGAGAGACCCAGTACTTC	CASSFHSGIGETQYF
TRBD1	TRBJ2-7	many	TRBV6-5	TGTGCCAGCAGTTTCCACCGGGACAGTGTAACCTACGAGCAGTACTTC	CASSFHRDSVTYEQYF
-	TRBJ1-1	many	TRBV28	TGTGCCAGCAGCCGAGGGGGGGGAAACACTGAAGCTTTCTTT	CASSRGGGNTEAFF
-	TRBJ1-1	few	TRBV19	TGTGCCAGTACTGAAGAGTTGGAGCTGAACACTGAAGCTTTCTTT	CASTEELELNTEAFF
-	TRBJ2-3	few	TRBV11-3	TGTGCCAGCAGCTTAAGGACAGTTTACACAGATACGCAGTATTTT	CASSLRTVYTDTQYF
TRBD2	TRBJ2-5	few	TRBV13	TGTGCCAGCAGCGTCACCGGGACTAGCTTTCAAGAGACCCAGTACTTC	CASSVTGTSFQETQYF
TRBD1	TRBJ2-7	many	TRBV5-6	TGTGCCAGCAGCCACCGGTACAGGGGCTCAATCGAGCAGTACTTC	CASSHRYRGSIEQYF
-	TRBJ1-5	many	TRBV2	TGTGCCAGCAGTGTCTCCCCCGTGTATAGCAATCAGCCCCAGCATTTT	CASSVSPVYSNQPQHF
-	TRBJ1-2	many	TRBV13	TGTGCCAGCAGCGCCCAGGGAGAGGGCTACACCTTC	CASSAQGEGYTF
-	TRBJ1-1	-	TRBV10-3	TGTGCCATCAGTGGGTCGAAAGGCGGGGCTATGAGTGAAGCTTTCTTT	CAISGSKGGAMSEAFF
-	TRBJ1-5	many	TRBV6-2/TRBV6-3	TGTGCCAGCAGTTACCTCGCAGGGAGTCAGCCCCAGCATTTT	CASSYLAGSQPQHF
-	TRBJ2-7	many	TRBV24-1	TGTGCCACCAACAGCCCCTACGAGCAGTACTTC	CATNSPYEQYF
TRBD1	TRBJ1-2	many	TRBV10-3	TGTGCCATCAGTGCCTGGGACAGGGGAGTCTATGGCTACACCTTC	CAISAWDRGVYGYTF
TRBD1	TRBJ1-5	many	TRBV4-1	TGCGCCAGCAGCCAACCTGGGACAGGGAGCAATCAGCCCCAGCATTTT	CASSQPGTGSNQPQHF
TRBD1	TRBJ1-5	many	TRBV12-3/TRBV12-4	TGTGCCAGCGCCCAGGCGACGGACAGGCCGAATCAGCCCCAGCATTTT	CASAQATDRPNQPQHF
TRBD1	TRBJ1-2	many	TRBV9	TGTGCCAGCATGGGGACAGGGAGGGAAGGCTACACCTTC	CASMGTGREGYTF
-	TRBJ1-5	-	TRBV19	-	CASHWGGGSQPQRF